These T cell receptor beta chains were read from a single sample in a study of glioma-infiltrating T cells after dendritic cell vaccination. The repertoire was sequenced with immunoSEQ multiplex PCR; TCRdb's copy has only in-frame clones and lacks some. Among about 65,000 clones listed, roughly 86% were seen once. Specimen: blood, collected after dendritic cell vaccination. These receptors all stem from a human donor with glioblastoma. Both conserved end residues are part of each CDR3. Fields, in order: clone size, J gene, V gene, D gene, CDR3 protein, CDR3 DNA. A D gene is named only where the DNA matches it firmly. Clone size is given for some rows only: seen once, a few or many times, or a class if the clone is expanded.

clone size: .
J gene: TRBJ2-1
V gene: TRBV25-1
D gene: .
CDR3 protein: CASSQRDTTYNEQFF
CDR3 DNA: TGTGCCAGCAGTCAGAGGGACACGACCTACAATGAGCAGTTCTTC

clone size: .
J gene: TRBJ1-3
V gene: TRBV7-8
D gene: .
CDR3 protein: CASSSRGRNELSSGNTIYF
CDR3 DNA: TGTGCCAGCAGTTCAAGGGGCCGTAATGAATTAAGCTCTGGAAACACCATATATTTT

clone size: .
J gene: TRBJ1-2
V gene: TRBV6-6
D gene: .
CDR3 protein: CASSPQGSRGYGYTF
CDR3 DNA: TGTGCCAGCAGTCCCCAGGGGAGCCGGGGCTATGGCTACACCTTC

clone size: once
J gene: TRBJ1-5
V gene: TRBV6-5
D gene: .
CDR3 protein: CASSVSGRNQPQHF
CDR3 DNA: TGTGCCAGCAGTGTTTCAGGGCGCAATCAGCCCCAGCATTTT

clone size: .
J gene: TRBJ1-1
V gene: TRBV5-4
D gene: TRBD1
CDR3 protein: CASSPGQGSNTEAFF
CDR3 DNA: TGTGCCAGCAGCCCGGGACAGGGTTCGAACACTGAAGCTTTCTTT

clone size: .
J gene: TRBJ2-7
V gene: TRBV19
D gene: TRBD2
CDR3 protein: CASQQTSGRLYEQYF
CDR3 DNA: TGTGCCAGTCAACAAACTAGCGGGAGACTCTACGAGCAGTACTTC

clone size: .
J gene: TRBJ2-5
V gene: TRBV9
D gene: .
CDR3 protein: CASSVATGVQETQYF
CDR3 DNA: TGTGCCAGCAGCGTAGCAACGGGGGTACAAGAGACCCAGTACTTC

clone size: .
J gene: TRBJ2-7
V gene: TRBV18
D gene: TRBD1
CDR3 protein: CASSVDRGLYEQYF
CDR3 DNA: TGTGCCAGCTCGGTGGACAGGGGGCTATACGAGCAGTACTTC

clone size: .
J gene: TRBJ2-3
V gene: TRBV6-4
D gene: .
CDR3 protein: CASSDSTGTLPFTDTQYF
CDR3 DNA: TGTGCCAGCAGTGACTCAACAGGGACCCTACCCTTCACAGATACGCAGTATTTT

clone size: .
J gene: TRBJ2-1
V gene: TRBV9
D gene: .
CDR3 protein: CASSVNRAYNEQFF
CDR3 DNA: TGTGCCAGCAGCGTAAACAGAGCATACAATGAGCAGTTCTTC

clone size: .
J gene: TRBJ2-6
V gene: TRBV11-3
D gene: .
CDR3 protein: CASTGSASSGANVLTF
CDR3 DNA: TGTGCCAGCACGGGATCCGCAAGCTCTGGGGCCAACGTCCTGACTTTC

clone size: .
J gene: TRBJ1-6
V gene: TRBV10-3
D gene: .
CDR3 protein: CAITDSAYNSPLHF
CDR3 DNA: TGTGCCATCACGGACAGTGCCTATAATTCACCCCTCCACTTT

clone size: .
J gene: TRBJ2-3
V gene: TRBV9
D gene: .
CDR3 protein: CASSPQGFTDTQYF
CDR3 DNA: TGTGCCAGCAGCCCTCAGGGTTTCACAGATACGCAGTATTTT

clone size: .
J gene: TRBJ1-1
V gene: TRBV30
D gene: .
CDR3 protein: CAWTLDSLNTEAFF
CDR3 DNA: TGTGCCTGGACCCTGGACAGTTTGAACACTGAAGCTTTCTTT

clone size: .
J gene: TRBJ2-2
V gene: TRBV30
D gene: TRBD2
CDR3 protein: CAWLRSSGGANTGELFF
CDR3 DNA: TGTGCCTGGCTTCGGTCTAGCGGGGGGGCCAACACCGGGGAGCTGTTTTTT

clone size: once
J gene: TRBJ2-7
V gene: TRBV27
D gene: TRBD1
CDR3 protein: CASSSLGQGINEQYF
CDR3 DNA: TGTGCCAGCAGTTCGTTAGGACAGGGGATTAACGAGCAGTACTTC

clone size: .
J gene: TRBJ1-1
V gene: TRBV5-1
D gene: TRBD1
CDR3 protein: CASSLAPGQGKEAFF
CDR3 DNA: TGCGCCAGCAGCTTGGCCCCGGGACAGGGAAAGGAAGCTTTCTTT

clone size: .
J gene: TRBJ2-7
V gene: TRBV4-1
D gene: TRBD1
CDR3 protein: CASSDRDRPGEQYF
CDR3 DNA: TGCGCCAGCAGCGACAGGGACAGGCCAGGCGAGCAGTACTTC

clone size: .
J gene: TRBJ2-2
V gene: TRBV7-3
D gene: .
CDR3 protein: CASSLFVGATWGTGELFF
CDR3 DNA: TGTGCCAGCAGCTTATTCGTTGGGGCGACGTGGGGCACCGGGGAGCTGTTTTTT

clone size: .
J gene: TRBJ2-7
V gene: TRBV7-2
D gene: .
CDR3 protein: CASSLGRTNYEQYF
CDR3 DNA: TGTGCCAGCAGCTTAGGTAGAACGAACTACGAGCAGTACTTC

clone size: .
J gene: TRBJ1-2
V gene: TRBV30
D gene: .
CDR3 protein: CAWSLGAVPYGYTF
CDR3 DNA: TGTGCCTGGAGTCTAGGCGCAGTACCCTATGGCTACACCTTC

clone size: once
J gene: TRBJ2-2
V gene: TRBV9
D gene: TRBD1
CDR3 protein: CASSVRDRGRPGELFF
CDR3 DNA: TGTGCCAGCAGCGTAAGGGACAGGGGGCGTCCCGGGGAGCTGTTTTTT

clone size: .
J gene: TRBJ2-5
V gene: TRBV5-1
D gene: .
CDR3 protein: CASSPGDYPTETQYF
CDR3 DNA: TGCGCCAGCAGCCCGGGAGACTACCCCACAGAGACCCAGTACTTC

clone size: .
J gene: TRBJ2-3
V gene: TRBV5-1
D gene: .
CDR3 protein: CASSSTSTDTQYF
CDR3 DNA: TGCGCCAGCAGCTCTACTAGCACAGATACGCAGTATTTT

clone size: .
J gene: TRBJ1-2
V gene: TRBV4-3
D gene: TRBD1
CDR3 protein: CASSPDRGPYGYTF
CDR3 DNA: TGCGCCAGCAGCCCAGACAGGGGACCCTATGGCTACACCTTC

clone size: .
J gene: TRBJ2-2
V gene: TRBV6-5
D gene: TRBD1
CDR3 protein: CASSYPTGAGELFF
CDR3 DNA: TGTGCCAGCAGTTACCCCACAGGGGCCGGGGAGCTGTTTTTT

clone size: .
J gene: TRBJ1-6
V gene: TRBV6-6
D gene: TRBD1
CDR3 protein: CASRTSRAGGLWSLHF
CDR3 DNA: TGTGCCAGCAGGACTTCCAGGGCAGGGGGCCTCTGGTCCCTCCACTTT

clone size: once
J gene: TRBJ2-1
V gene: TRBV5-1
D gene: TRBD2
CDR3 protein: CASSLELAGANEQFF
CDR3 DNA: TGCGCCAGCAGCTTGGAACTAGCGGGGGCAAATGAGCAGTTCTTC

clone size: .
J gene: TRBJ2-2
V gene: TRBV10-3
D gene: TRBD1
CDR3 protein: CASHPGQGGGTGELFF
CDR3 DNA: TGTGCCAGCCACCCGGGACAGGGCGGCGGCACCGGGGAGCTGTTTTTT

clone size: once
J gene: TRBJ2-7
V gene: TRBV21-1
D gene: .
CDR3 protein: CATPTGLTYEQYF
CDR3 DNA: TGCGCCACTCCGACAGGGTTGACCTACGAGCAGTACTTC

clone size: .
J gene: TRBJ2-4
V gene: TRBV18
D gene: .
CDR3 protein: CASSPFYSGNIQYF
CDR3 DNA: TGTGCCAGCTCACCATTTTATTCAGGGAACATTCAGTACTTC

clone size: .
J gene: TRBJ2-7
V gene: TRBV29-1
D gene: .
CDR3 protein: CSVALGDEQYF
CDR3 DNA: TGCAGCGTTGCCTTGGGAGACGAGCAGTACTTC

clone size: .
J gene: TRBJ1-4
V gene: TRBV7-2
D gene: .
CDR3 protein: CASSLGGRVNEKLFF
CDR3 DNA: TGTGCCAGCAGCCTAGGGGGGCGGGTGAATGAAAAACTGTTTTTT

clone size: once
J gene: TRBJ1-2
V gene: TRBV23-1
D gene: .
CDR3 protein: CASSQSYYDRETSYGYTF
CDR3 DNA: TGCGCCAGCAGTCAATCGTATTATGACCGGGAGACCAGCTATGGCTACACCTTC

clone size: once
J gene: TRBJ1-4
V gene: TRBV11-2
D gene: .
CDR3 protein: CASSLVAGREEKLFF
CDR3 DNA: TGTGCCAGCAGCTTAGTGGCAGGTCGGGAGGAAAAACTGTTTTTT

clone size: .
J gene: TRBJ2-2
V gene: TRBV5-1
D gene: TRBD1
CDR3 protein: CASSNRGRDSTGELFF
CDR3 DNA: TGCGCCAGCAGCAACAGGGGCAGGGACAGCACCGGGGAGCTGTTTTTT

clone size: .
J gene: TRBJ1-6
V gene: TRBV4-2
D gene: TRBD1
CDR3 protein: CASSQDNNGQGVRNSPLHF
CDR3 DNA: TGTGCCAGCAGCCAAGATAATAACGGACAGGGGGTTCGTAATTCACCCCTCCACTTT

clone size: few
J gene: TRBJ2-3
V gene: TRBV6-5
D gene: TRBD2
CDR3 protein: CASSAGTTTDTQYF
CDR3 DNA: TGTGCCAGCAGTGCCGGGACTACTACAGATACGCAGTATTTT

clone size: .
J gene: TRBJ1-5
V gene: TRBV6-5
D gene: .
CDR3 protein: CAGGVSNQPQHF
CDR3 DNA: TGTGCCGGGGGGGTTAGCAATCAGCCCCAGCATTTT

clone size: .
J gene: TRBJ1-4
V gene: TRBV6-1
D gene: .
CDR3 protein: CASSEAGDIHKLFF
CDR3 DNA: TGTGCCAGCAGTGAAGCGGGGGACATCCATAAACTGTTTTTT

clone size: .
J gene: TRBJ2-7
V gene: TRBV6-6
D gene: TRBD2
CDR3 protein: CASNPSGALYEQYF
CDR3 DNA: TGTGCCAGCAACCCTAGCGGGGCCCTCTACGAGCAGTACTTC

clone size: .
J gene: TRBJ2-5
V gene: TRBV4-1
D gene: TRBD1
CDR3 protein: CASSQGEDRAMYF
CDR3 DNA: TGCGCCAGCAGCCAAGGGGAGGACAGGGCCATGTACTTC

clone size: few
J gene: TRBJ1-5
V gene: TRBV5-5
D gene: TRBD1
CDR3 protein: CASSPLQGGNQPQHF
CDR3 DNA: TGTGCCAGCAGCCCCCTACAGGGGGGCAATCAGCCCCAGCATTTT

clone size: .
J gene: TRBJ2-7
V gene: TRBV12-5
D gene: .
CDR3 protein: CASGLVRGLGYEQYF
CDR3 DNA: TGTGCTAGTGGTTTGGTAAGGGGTCTGGGGTACGAGCAGTACTTC

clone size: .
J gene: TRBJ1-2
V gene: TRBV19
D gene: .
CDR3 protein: CASNTGYGYTF
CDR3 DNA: TGTGCCAGTAATACGGGCTATGGCTACACCTTC

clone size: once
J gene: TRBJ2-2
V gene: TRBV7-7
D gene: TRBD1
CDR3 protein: CASSLGTGGAGELFF
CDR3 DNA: TGTGCCAGCAGCTTGGGGACAGGGGGGGCCGGGGAGCTGTTTTTT

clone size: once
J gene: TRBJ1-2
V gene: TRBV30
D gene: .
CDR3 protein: CACLENSVYGYTF
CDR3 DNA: TGTGCCTGCCTAGAGAACTCTGTTTATGGCTACACCTTC

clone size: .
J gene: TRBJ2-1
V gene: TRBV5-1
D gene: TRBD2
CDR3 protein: CASSKGLAGESSYNEQFF
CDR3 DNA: TGCGCCAGCAGCAAGGGACTAGCGGGGGAGAGCTCCTACAATGAGCAGTTCTTC

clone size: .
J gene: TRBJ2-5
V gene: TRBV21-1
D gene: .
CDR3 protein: CASSKKSGGAIETQYF
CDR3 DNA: TGTGCCAGCAGCAAGAAAAGCGGGGGGGCGATAGAGACCCAGTACTTC

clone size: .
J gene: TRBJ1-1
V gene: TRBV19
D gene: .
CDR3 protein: CASYEGGRGGNTEAFF
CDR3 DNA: TGTGCCAGTTATGAAGGGGGAAGAGGGGGAAACACTGAAGCTTTCTTT